This T cell receptor (beta chain) was identified in a study of metastatic and nonmetastatic thyroid tumors. The ends lost 7 bases at V and 1 base at J; junction bases unmatched: 15. The CDR3 totals 18 residues. The germline V gene has CDR1 MNHNY and CDR2 SVGAGI (reference sequence). This clone has only a few counts. Each patient went into thyroid surgery without having received any treatment. TCRdb re-analyzed the PCR reads through MiXCR. Of 53,000 or so clones in the sample, 20% to 25% were seen once. This TCR was sampled from a female donor with papillary thyroid cancer or a benign thyroid nodule (not recorded which). Some clones in this sample may be carry-over from other donors' samples. Sequencing was carried out using blood. This chain uses TRBV6-6 with TRBJ2-7; 11 bases map to TRBD2. CDR3 nucleotides: TGTGCCAGCATCCCCGTACTAGCGGGAGTGTCCGGGTCCTACGAGCAGTACTTC. Translated, it gives CASIPVLAGVSGSYEQYF.